This T cell receptor (beta chain) was captured in a study of T cells in Graves' hyperthyroidism and ophthalmopathy. RNA transcripts yielded amplified TCR beta CDR3 regions. Initially, a first-round RT-PCR of the TCR CDR3 employed the HTBI primer set. TCRdb reprocessed the multiplex PCR reads via MiXCR and lists one record per CDR3 protein. Among around 430,000 distinct CDR3 sequences listed, about 15% were seen once. The CDR3 totals 15 residues. Germline V gene data show CDR1 as SGDLS and CDR2 as YYNGEE. V was cut by 3 bases and J by 4 bases, with 14 bases left in between. Worth noting for this clonotype: Its specificity is not known.

Reasons for excluding patients were uncontrolled infection, other autoimmune disease, pregnancy or lactation. Broader study findings: Blood held most thyroid clonotypes expanded above 0.001 frequency.

J is TRBJ2-1 and V is TRBV9; either TRBD1 or TRBD2 may fit D (5 bases each). The source is a woman in her 30s with Graves' hyperthyroidism. Sequenced material: blood. The CDR3 bases are TGTGCCAGCAGCGCAAAACAGGACTCGTACAATGAGCAGTTCTTC. This sequence encodes CASSAKQDSYNEQFF.